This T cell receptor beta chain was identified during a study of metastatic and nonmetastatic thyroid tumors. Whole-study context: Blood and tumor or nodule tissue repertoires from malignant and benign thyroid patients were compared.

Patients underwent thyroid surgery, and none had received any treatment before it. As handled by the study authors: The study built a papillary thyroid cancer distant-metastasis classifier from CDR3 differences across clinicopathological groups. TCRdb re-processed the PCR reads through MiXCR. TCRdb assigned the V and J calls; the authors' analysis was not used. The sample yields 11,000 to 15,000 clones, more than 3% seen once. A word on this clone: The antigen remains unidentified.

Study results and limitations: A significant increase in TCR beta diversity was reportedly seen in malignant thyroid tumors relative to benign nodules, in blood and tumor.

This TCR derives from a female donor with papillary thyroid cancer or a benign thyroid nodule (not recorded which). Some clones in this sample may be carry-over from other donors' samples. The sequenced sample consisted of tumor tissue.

CDR3 bases: TGTGCCAGCAGCTTAGGGGTTAATCAGCCCCAGCATTTT. Protein product: CASSLGVNQPQHF. V and J are TRBV7-2 and TRBJ1-5; no clear D. V gave up 1 base and J gave up 4 bases, with 5 bases separating them. CDR3 length: 13 amino acids. CDR1 is SGHTA and CDR2 is FQGNSA in the germline V gene.